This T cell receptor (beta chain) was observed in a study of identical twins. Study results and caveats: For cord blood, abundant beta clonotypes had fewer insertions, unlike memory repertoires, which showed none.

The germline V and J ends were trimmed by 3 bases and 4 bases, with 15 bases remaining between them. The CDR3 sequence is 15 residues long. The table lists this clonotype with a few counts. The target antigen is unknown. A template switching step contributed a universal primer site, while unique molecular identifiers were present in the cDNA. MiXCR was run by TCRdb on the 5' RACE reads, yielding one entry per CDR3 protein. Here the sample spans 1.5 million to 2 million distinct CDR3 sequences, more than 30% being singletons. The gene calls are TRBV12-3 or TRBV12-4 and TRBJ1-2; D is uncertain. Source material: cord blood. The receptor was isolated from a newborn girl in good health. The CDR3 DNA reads TGTGCCAGCAGTTTCCGCCGAAGGGTGAGCTATGGCTACACCTTC. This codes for CASSFRRRVSYGYTF.